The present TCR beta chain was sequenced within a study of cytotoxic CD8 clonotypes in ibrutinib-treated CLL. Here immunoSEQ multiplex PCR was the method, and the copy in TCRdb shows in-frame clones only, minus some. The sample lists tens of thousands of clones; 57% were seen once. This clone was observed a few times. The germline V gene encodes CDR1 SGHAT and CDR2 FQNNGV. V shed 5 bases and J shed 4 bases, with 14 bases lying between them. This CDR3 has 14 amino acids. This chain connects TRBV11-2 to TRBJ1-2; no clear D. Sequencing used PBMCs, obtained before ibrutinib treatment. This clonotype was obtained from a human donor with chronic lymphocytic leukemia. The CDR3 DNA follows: TGTGCCAGCAGCCGAACCTTGGGATTCTATGGCTACACCTTC. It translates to CASSRTLGFYGYTF.